The sequence of this TCR beta chain was determined in a study of blood T cells in healthy people across ages. The CDR3 runs 13 residues. The germline V gene has CDR1 DFQATT and CDR2 SNEGSKA (reference sequence). Primed by a sample-barcoded 5' primer and a J-beta primer mix, a second PCR proceeded for roughly 6 to 12 cycles. TCRdb processed the 5' RACE reads anew with MiXCR; each CDR3 protein has one entry. This table holds roughly 790,000 distinct CDR3 sequences, 40% to 45% found once. The receptor's source is a woman in her sixties or seventies in good health. The V call is TRBV20-1, the J call TRBJ2-7, with TRBD2 matching 8 bases. The J call could be wrong; TRBJ2-5 is a better fit for the DNA end. The specimen was blood. The CDR3 protein is CSTSGGGRETQYF. The CDR3 region has the DNA TGCAGCACTTCGGGGGGGGGAAGAGAGACCCAGTACTTC.